This T cell receptor beta chain originates from a study of technical replicates of blood from several donors. Only in-frame clones appear in the TCRdb table, and some are missing; sequencing was by immunoSEQ multiplex PCR. The sample lists some 91,000 clones, 90% to 96% occurring once. V lost 5 bases and J lost 4, with 12 bases in between. The CDR3 has 13 amino acids. The germline V gene encodes CDR1 MNHEY and CDR2 SMNVEV (reference sequence). The clonotype originates from a human donor in good health. The source material was T cells isolated from PBMCs. This chain links TRBV27 with TRBJ2-7; unclear D gene. CDR3 nucleotides: TGTGCCAGCAGTACGGGTGAGCGTTACGAGCAGTACTTC. This codes for CASSTGERYEQYF.